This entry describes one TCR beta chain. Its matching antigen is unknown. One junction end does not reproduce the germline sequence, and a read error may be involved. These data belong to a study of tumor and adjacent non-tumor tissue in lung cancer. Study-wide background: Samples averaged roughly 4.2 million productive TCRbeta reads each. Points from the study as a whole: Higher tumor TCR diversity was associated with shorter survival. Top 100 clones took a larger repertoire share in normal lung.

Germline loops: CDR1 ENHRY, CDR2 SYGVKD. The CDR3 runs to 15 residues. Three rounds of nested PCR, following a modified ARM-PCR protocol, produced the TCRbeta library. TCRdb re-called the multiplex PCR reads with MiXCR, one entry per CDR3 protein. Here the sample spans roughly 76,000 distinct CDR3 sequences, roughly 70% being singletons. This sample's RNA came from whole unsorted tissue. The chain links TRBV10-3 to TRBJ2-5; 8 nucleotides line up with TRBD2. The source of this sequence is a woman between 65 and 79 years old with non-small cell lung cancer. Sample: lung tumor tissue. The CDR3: CAFSESQREKETQYF. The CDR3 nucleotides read TGTGCCTTCAGTGAGTCGCAGCGGGAGAAGGAGACCCAGTACTTC.